This T cell receptor (beta chain) was sequenced for a study of blood T cell repertoires in COVID-19. The wider study: Samples of COVID-19 (acute and convalescent) were obtained from the United States, Italy and Spain.

In the authors' methods: Amplified reference gene primers provided the basis for estimating nucleated cell counts. This table comes from immunoSEQ multiplex PCR, and its TCRdb copy is limited to in-frame clones, with some not included. V and J calls and clone size are those listed in that table; D and trimming were worked out from the DNA. Of about 410,000 clones listed, 86% are singletons. The J segment lost 3 bases and the V segment lost 1 base, leaving 18 bases of the junction unmatched. Germline values: CDR1 MGHRA, CDR2 YSYEKL. The CDR3 has 19 amino acids. This receptor was obtained from a woman in her twenties or thirties with active or convalescent COVID-19. The sample was peripheral blood. The gene calls are TRBV4-1 and TRBJ2-7, with 7 bases that match TRBD1. The CDR3 DNA follows: TGCGCCAGCAGCCAAGTTGGTGCCATCGGGGACAGTTACCTCTACGAGCAGTACTTC. Translation gives CASSQVGAIGDSYLYEQYF.